Below, 9 T cell receptor beta chains from the same sample are listed, as sequenced in a study of shared clonotypes between healthy human individuals. The table came from immunoSEQ multiplex PCR; TCRdb's copy has only in-frame clones and leaves some out. This sample yields 2 million to 2.5 million clones, of which just under 95% are seen a single time; 0.37% belongs to the top ten. Input material: naive CD4+ T cells from PBMCs. Subset described: CD45RA+ positively selected. The receptor set was obtained from a man between 18 and 35 years old in good health. Some clones in this sample may be carry-over from other donors' samples.

The V call is TRBV6-5, the J call TRBJ2-5; TRBD2 is a possible D gene (6 bases). The germline V gene has CDR1 MNHEY and CDR2 SVGAGI. The CDR3 runs 15 residues. With 6 bases removed from V and 1 base from J, the gap between germline ends came to 15 bases. The CDR3 sequence is CASRNRPGGQETQYF. CDR3 nucleotides: TGTGCCAGCAGAAACCGTCCCGGGGGCCAAGAGACCCAGTACTTC.

Remarks on this clone: One junction end does not reproduce the germline sequence, and a read error may be involved. At the DNA level, this CDR3 is encoded by other sequences in the same sample as well. The chain is built from TRBV7-3 and TRBJ1-1, with 9 bases lining up with TRBD1. Germline CDR1 and CDR2: SGHTA and FQGTGA. The CDR3 extends over 13 amino acids. CDR3 loop: CASSLTGQGEAFF. CDR3 in DNA: TGTGCCAGCAGCCTAACCGGACAGGGGGAAGCTTTCTTT. The complete variable domain, with remaining parts taken from reference TRBV7-3 and TRBJ1-1, reads GAGVSQTPSNKVTEKGKYVELRCDPISGHTALYWYRQSLGQGPEFLIYFQGTGAADDSGLPNDRFFAVRPEGSVSTLKIQRTERGDSAVYLCASSLTGQGEAFFGQGTRLTVV.

The V and J genes are TRBV7-2 and TRBJ1-2, with D hard to call. Germline V gives CDR1 SGHTA, CDR2 FQGNSA. V lost 1 base, J lost 4 bases, and 10 bases lay in between. This CDR3 contains 14 residues. For the CDR3, the DNA is TGTGCCAGCAGCTTAGGTAGGGTGGGCTATGGCTACACCTTC. This codes for CASSLGRVGYGYTF.

This clone was recorded a few times. Other DNA sequences within the sample encode an identical CDR3. This rearrangement joins TRBV27 to TRBJ1-4; D gene ambiguous. With 5 bases removed from V and 7 bases from J, the gap between germline ends came to 11 bases. The CDR3 runs to 13 residues. Germline values: CDR1 MNHEY, CDR2 SMNVEV (reference sequence). This chain's CDR3 is CASSPRRGEKLFF. DNA of the CDR3: TGTGCCAGCAGTCCGAGAAGAGGTGAAAAACTGTTTTTT. Full variable domain (outside the CDR3, taken from reference TRBV27 and TRBJ1-4): EAQVTQNPRYLITVTGKKLTVTCSQNMNHEYMSWYRQDPGLGLRQIYYSMNVEVTDKGDVPEGYKVSRKEKRNFPLILESPSPNQTSLYFCASSPRRGEKLFFGSGTQLSVL.

V usage is TRBV7-9 and J usage is TRBJ2-5; tentative D call: TRBD1 (6 bases). V was clipped by 3 bases and J by 0 bases, with 17 bases between them. Germline CDR1 reads SEHNR; CDR2 reads FQNEAQ (reference sequence). This CDR3 is 17 amino acids long. CDR3 sequence (DNA): TGTGCCAGCAGCTTGCGCCGGGACACCACGTACCAAGAGACCCAGTACTTC. This codes for CASSLRRDTTYQETQYF.

The rearrangement joins TRBV5-1 to TRBJ2-1, with no clear D. The CDR3 extends over 12 amino acids. Germline V CDR1 and CDR2: SGHRS, YFSETQ. Trimming removed 2 bases at V and 7 bases at J, with 7 bases between. This CDR3 reads CASSLPKNEQFF. The CDR3 bases are TGCGCCAGCAGCTTACCAAAGAATGAGCAGTTCTTC.

As regards this clone: One end of the junction varies from germline; a read error may be responsible. The J gene is TRBJ1-3, the V gene TRBV5-1; D ambiguous. The CDR3 covers 14 residues. CDR1 is SGHRS, CDR2 YFSETQ, per germline. CDR3 sequence reads: CAGSSNLYGNTIYF. The CDR3 DNA reads TGCGCCGGCAGCTCCAACCTTTATGGAAACACCATATATTTT.

The rearrangement joins TRBV2 to TRBJ1-3; D is ambiguous. Trimming removed 3 bases from V and 0 bases from J, with 12 bases in between. The CDR3 spans 16 residues. Germline V lookup: CDR1 SNHLY, CDR2 FYNNEI. The CDR3 DNA reads as TGTGCCAGCAGTGAGGGGAAGCCTGGCTCTGGAAACACCATATATTTT. Translating gives CASSEGKPGSGNTIYF. The whole variable domain, filled in from reference TRBV2 and TRBJ1-3, reads EPEVTQTPSHQVTQMGQEVILRCVPISNHLYFYWYRQILGQKVEFLVSFYNNEISEKSEIFDDQFSVERPDGSNFTLKIRSTKLEDSAMYFCASSEGKPGSGNTIYFGEGSWLTVV.

The chain links TRBV4-1 to TRBJ2-7, with 7 positions matching TRBD1. V was clipped by 5 bases and J by 1 base; unmatched bases: 5. CDR3 length: 14 residues. The germline gives CDR1 MGHRA, CDR2 YSYEKL. The CDR3 DNA follows: TGCGCCAGCAGCGACAGGGTGTGGTCCTACGAGCAGTACTTC. This translates into CASSDRVWSYEQYF.